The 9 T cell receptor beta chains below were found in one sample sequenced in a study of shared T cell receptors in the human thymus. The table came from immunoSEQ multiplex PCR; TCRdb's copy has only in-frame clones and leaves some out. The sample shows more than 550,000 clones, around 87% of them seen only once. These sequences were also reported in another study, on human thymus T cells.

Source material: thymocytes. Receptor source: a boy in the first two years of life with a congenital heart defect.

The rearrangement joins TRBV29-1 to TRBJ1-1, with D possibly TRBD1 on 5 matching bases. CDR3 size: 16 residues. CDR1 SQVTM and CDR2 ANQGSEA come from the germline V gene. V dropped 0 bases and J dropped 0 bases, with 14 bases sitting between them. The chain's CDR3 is CSVEDSQGLMNTEAFF. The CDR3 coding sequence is TGCAGCGTTGAAGATTCGCAGGGACTCATGAACACTGAAGCTTTCTTT.

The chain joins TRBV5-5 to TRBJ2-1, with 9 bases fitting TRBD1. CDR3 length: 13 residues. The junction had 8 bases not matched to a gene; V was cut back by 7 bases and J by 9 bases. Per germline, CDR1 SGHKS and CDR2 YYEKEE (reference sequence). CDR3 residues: CASRDRVMGEQFF. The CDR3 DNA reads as TGTGCCAGCCGGGACAGGGTTATGGGTGAGCAGTTCTTC.

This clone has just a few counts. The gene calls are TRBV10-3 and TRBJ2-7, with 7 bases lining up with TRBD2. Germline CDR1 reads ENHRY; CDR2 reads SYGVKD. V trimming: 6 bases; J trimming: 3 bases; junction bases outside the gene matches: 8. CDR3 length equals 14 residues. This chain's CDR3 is CAIRRAGPYYEQYF. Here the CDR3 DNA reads TGTGCCATCAGGAGAGCGGGGCCTTACTACGAGCAGTACTTC.

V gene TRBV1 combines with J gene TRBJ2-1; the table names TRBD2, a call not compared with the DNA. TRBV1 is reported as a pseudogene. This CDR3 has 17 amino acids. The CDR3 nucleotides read TGCACCAGCAGCCAAGGACGGAGATCGCTTATCGTCGATGAGCAGTTCTTC. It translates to CTSSQGRRSLIVDEQFF.

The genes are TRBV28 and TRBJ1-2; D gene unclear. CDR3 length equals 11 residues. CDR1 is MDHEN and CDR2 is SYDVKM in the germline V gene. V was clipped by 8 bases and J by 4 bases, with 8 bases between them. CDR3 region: CASGHGYGYTF. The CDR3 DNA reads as TGTGCCAGCGGCCATGGCTATGGCTACACCTTC.

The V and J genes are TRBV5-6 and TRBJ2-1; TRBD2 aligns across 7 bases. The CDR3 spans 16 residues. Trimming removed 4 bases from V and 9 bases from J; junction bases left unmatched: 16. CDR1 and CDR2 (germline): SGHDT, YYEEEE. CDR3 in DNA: TGTGCCAGCAGCCCGATGTGGGGGAGGGCCCTCGGTGAGCAGTTCTTC. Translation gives CASSPMWGRALGEQFF.

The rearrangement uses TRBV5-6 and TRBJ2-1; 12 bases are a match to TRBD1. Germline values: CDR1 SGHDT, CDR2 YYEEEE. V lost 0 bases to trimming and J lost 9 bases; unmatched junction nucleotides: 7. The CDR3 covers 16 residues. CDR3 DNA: TGTGCCAGCAGCTTGGTTCCGGGACAGGGGGCTGGTGAGCAGTTCTTC. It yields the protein CASSLVPGQGAGEQFF.

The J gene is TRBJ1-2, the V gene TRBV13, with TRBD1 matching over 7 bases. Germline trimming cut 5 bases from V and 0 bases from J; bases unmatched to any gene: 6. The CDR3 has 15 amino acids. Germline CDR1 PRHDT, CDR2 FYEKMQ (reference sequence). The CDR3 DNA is TGTGCCAGCAGCGACAGGGCGCTTACTAACTATGGCTACACCTTC. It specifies CASSDRALTNYGYTF.

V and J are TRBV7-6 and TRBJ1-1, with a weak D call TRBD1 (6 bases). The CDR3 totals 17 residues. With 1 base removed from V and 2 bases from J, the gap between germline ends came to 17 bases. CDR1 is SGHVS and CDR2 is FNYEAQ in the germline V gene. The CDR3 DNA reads TGTGCCAGCAGCTTAGTGGGACAAGACTTATATAACACTGAAGCTTTCTTT. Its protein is CASSLVGQDLYNTEAFF.